This entry concerns a single TCR beta chain. Ten or more counts support this clonotype. It lacks a known antigen. No much larger clone is present one base from it, and per-base qualities are unavailable. The instrument was an Illumina HiSeq 1500. The public reads were run again by TCRdb, first through fastp at Q25 and then through MiXCR, and only productive beta chains were kept. When rows share a CDR3 protein, they turn into one entry using the most common DNA and genes. The sample table lists under 800,000 distinct CDR3 sequences, approximately 24% of them with a count of one. Jointly, the top ten make up under 8.5% of the sample. Deletion took 5 bases off V and 4 bases off J, with a span of 14 bases between the germline ends. The CDR1 and CDR2 encoded by the germline V gene are SGHTA and FQGNSA. The CDR3 spans 15 residues, from the cysteine through the phenylalanine. The retained sequence is limited to the CDR3, 45 bases, with the frame set at the first base.

This sample stems from a study of T cell repertoires in cytomegalovirus infection (dated by TCRdb to the late 2010s). Context from the whole study: Donor HLA type was relevant to the analysis, because carriage of CMV infection together with the matching HLA type was indicated by public TCR beta signatures. General conclusions and limits of the study: Carriers of CMV infection plus the relevant HLA type were discriminated by the cumulative frequency of public TCR beta family members in the study cohort and in an independent 352-donor cohort. The ex vivo response was dominated by HLA-C-restricted CMV-specific TCR beta clonotypes, which also provided the single most frequent clonotype in two of eight donors.

The chain joins TRBV7-2 to TRBJ2-2; the D gene assignment is perhaps TRBD1 or TRBD2, with each matching 5 bases. The material sequenced was CD8+ T cells from PBMCs. This TCR was sampled from a human donor in good health (CMV status not recorded). Some clones in this sample may be carry-over from other donors' samples. The bases read TGTGCCAGCAGCAAATGGGGACCTAGCACCGGGGAGCTGTTTTTT. Translated, it reads CASSKWGPSTGELFF.